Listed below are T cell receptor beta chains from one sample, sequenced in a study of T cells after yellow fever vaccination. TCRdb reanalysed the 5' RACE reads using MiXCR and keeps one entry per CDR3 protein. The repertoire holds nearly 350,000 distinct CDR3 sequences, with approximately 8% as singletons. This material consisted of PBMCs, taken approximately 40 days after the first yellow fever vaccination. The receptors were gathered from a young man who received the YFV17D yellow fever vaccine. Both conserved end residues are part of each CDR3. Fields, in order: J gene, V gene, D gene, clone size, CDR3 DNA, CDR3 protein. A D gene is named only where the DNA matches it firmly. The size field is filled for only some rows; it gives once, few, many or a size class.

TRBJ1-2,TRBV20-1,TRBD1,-,TGCAGTGCTAGAGACCGGGACAGGGTTGGCTATGGCTACACCTTC,CSARDRDRVGYGYTF
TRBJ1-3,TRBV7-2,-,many,TGTGCCAGCAGCTTCCCAGGGTCGAGAAACACCATATATTTT,CASSFPGSRNTIYF
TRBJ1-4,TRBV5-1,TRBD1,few,TGCGCCAGCAGCCGGACAGGGGTGGGCGAAAAACTGTTTTTT,CASSRTGVGEKLFF
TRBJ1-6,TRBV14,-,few,TGTGCCAGCAGCCAAGTGCGCCGGGGATCCCGTGAAAATTCACCCCTCCACTTT,CASSQVRRGSRENSPLHF
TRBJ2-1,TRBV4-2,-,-,TGTGCCAGCAGCCAAGATAACAATGGACTGGGTGAGCAGTTCTTC,CASSQDNNGLGEQFF
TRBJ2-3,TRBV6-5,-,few,TGTGCCAGCAGTTACCAAGGCAGGGCCGATACGCAGTATTTT,CASSYQGRADTQYF
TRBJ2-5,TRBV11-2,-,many,TGTGCCAGCAGCTCGATGGGGGTAGTAGGAGGGGGCCAAGAGACCCAGTACTTC,CASSSMGVVGGGQETQYF
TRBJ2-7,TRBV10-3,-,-,TGTGCCATCAGTGAGAGGGGGGTTGGCTACGAGCAGTACTTC,CAISERGVGYEQYF
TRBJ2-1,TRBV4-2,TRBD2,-,TGTGCCAGCAGCCAAGATCTGTCTAGCGGGGGGAATGAGCAGTTCTTC,CASSQDLSSGGNEQFF
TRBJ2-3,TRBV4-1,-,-,TGCGCCAGCAGCCTCGAGGACAGAACAGATACGCAGTATTTT,CASSLEDRTDTQYF
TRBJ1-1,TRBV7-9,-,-,TGTGCCAGCAGAGCGACGCAAGGAGCTTTCTTT,CASRATQGAFF
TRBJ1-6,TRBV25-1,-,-,TGTGCCAGCAGGGGTGTGAATAATTCACCCCTCCACTTT,CASRGVNNSPLHF